Included here is one T cell receptor (beta chain) sequence, with context. The data derive from a study of blood T cells in healthy people across ages. With a J-beta primer mix and a sample-barcoded 5' primer, a second PCR ran roughly 6 to 11 cycles. All samples gave at least 2.5 million CDR3-containing paired-end reads. TCRdb re-called the 5' RACE reads with MiXCR, one entry per CDR3 protein. This table holds more than 750,000 distinct CDR3 sequences, approximately 32% found once. This CDR3 has 17 amino acids. The V gene's germline CDR1 is DFQATT and CDR2 SNEGSKA (reference sequence). V lost 1 base and J lost 0, with 16 bases in between. These data also featured in a second study, about T cells of mothers and their children. That report adds: Per child, some 3 million TCR beta CDR3 reads were obtained, against over 9 million per mother.

The source is a woman in her forties in good health. The sample comprised blood. V is TRBV20-1 and J is TRBJ1-3; tentative D call: TRBD1 (5 bases). The CDR3: CSARAVGRQFSGNTIYF. Written as DNA, the CDR3 is TGCAGTGCTAGAGCCGTGGGGCGACAGTTCTCTGGAAACACCATATATTTT.